This T cell receptor (beta chain) was found in a study of CD8 T cells in Susac syndrome. Reverse transcription of roughly 0.5 to 1 ug RNA was carried out with random hexamers. Coverage of TCR beta CDR3 amplification by immunoSEQ multiplex PCR extended to 54 Vbeta and 13 Jbeta. MiXCR, applied by TCRdb to the immunoSEQ multiplex PCR reads, yields one record per CDR3 protein. This sample has 150,000 to 200,000 distinct CDR3 sequences, with roughly 93% found just once. Study-level findings and limits: By the study's own acknowledgment, its TCR sequencing and HLA analysis included relatively few individuals.

About this clonotype: Its antigen is undetermined.

The sequence came from a human donor in good health. The sequenced material came from CD4+ T cells from PBMCs.

Here the CDR3 DNA reads TGTGCCACCAGCAGAATGGCCACTATGGAGGCAGATACGCAGTATTTT. Protein product: CATSRMATMEADTQYF. This chain uses TRBV15 with TRBJ2-3, with D perhaps TRBD2 (5 bases). This CDR3 comprises 16 residues. CDR1 is LNHNV and CDR2 is YYDKDF in the germline V gene (reference sequence). The germline V and J ends were trimmed by 2 bases and 4 bases, with 16 bases remaining between them.